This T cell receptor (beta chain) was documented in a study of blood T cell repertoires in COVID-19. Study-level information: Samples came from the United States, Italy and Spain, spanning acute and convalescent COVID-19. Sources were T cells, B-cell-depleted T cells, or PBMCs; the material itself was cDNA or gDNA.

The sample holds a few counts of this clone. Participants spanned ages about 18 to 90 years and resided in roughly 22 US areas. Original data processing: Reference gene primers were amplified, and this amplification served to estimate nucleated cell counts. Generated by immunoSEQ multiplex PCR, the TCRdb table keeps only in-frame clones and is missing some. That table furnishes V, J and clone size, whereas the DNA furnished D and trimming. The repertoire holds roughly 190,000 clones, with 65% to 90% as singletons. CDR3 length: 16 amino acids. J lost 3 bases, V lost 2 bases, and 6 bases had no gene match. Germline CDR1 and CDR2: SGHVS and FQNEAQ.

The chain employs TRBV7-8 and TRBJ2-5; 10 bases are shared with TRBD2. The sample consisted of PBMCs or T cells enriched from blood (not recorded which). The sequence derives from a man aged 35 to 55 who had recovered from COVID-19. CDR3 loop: CASSLLLGLAEETQYF. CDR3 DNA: TGTGCCAGCAGCTTACTTCTAGGACTAGCGGAAGAGACCCAGTACTTC.